The rows below give T cell receptor beta chains drawn from one sample of a study of blood T cell repertoires in COVID-19. The repertoire was sequenced with immunoSEQ multiplex PCR; TCRdb's copy has only in-frame clones and lacks some. Of 140,000 or so clones detected, around nine tenths appear once; the ten largest clones hold about 1.8%. Source material: peripheral blood. These receptors all come from a woman in her forties or fifties with acute or convalescent COVID-19. The CDR3 runs from the conserved cysteine through the conserved F or W. A D gene is named only where the DNA matches it firmly. Clone size is given for some rows only: seen once, a few or many times, or a class if the clone is expanded.

V	size	length	D	J	CDR3	DNA
TRBV12-3/TRBV12-4	NA	13	NA	TRBJ1-4	CASNSAGREKLFF	TGTGCCAGCAACTCCGCCGGCAGGGAAAAACTGTTTTTT
TRBV6-5	NA	12	NA	TRBJ1-5	CASKTEDQPQHF	TGTGCCAGCAAGACAGAAGATCAGCCCCAGCATTTT
TRBV18	NA	15	TRBD1	TRBJ2-7	CASARTGTFSYEQYF	TGTGCCAGCGCAAGGACAGGGACCTTCTCCTACGAGCAGTACTTC
TRBV5-4	NA	15	NA	TRBJ2-1	CASSLVASTYNEQFF	TGTGCCAGCAGCTTGGTAGCGTCTACTTACAATGAGCAGTTCTTC
TRBV12-3/TRBV12-4	NA	12	NA	TRBJ1-3	CASSFSGNTIYF	TGTGCCAGCAGTTTCTCCGGAAACACCATATATTTT
TRBV3-1/TRBV3-2	NA	15	NA	TRBJ1-2	CASSHRASPGYGYTF	TGTGCCAGCAGCCATAGAGCCTCCCCCGGCTATGGCTACACCTTC
TRBV18	NA	17	TRBD2	TRBJ2-1	CASSPQEGDYLYNEQFF	TGTGCCAGCTCTCCTCAGGAAGGGGACTACCTATACAATGAGCAGTTCTTC
TRBV10-1	NA	13	NA	TRBJ1-2	CASSATSNYGYTF	TGCGCCAGCAGCGCTACGAGCAACTATGGCTACACCTTC
TRBV2	NA	15	TRBD2	TRBJ2-7	CASSLGLAGVYEQYF	TGTGCCAGCAGTTTGGGACTAGCGGGAGTGTACGAGCAGTACTTC
TRBV10-3	NA	12	NA	TRBJ1-1	CAISLNAGEAFF	TGTGCCATCAGCCTCAACGCGGGTGAAGCTTTCTTT
TRBV7-9	NA	15	NA	TRBJ1-2	CASSAQAHDLYSYTF	TGTGCCAGCAGCGCCCAGGCACATGACCTTTACAGCTACACCTTC
TRBV28	NA	12	NA	TRBJ1-3	CASRTTRNTIYF	TGTGCCAGCAGAACCACGAGGAACACCATATATTTT
TRBV4-1	NA	14	NA	TRBJ2-7	CASSQDLASYEQYF	TGCGCCAGCAGCCAAGATCTAGCCTCCTACGAGCAGTACTTC
TRBV3-1/TRBV3-2	NA	14	NA	TRBJ2-7	CASSQGTRAYEQYF	TGTGCCAGCAGCCAGGGGACACGCGCCTACGAGCAGTACTTC
TRBV7-9	NA	14	NA	TRBJ1-6	CASSLVVGNSPLHF	TGTGCCAGCAGCTTAGTAGTCGGGAATTCACCCCTCCACTTT
TRBV24-1	once	15	TRBD1	TRBJ1-1	CATKEPGQGSSEAFF	TGTGCCACCAAAGAACCGGGACAGGGGAGCTCTGAAGCTTTCTTT
TRBV10-1	NA	16	TRBD1	TRBJ2-7	CASSESGTGIGYEQYF	TGCGCCAGCAGTGAGTCCGGGACAGGGATAGGGTACGAGCAGTACTTC
TRBV6-4	NA	13	NA	TRBJ1-6	CASSPTANSPLHF	TGTGCCAGCAGTCCCACTGCAAATTCACCCCTCCACTTT
TRBV9	NA	13	NA	TRBJ1-2	CASSPQRGIGYTF	TGTGCCAGCAGCCCCCAGCGGGGCATTGGCTACACCTTC
TRBV7-9	NA	14	NA	TRBJ1-3	CASSSVNEGVTIYF	TGTGCCAGCAGCTCTGTGAATGAGGGGGTCACCATATATTTT
TRBV9	NA	12	NA	TRBJ2-1	CASSPRGDEQFF	TGTGCCAGCAGCCCTAGAGGCGATGAGCAGTTCTTC
TRBV5-1	NA	15	NA	TRBJ1-1	CASSLDGTHRTTGFF	TGCGCCAGCAGCTTGGATGGTACTCATCGGACGACAGGTTTCTTT
TRBV6-5	NA	13	TRBD1	TRBJ1-1	CASSTTGFTEAFF	TGTGCCAGCAGTACGACAGGGTTCACTGAAGCTTTCTTT
TRBV18	once	15	TRBD2	TRBJ2-7	CASSDGPGGTYEQYF	TGTGCCAGCTCGGACGGCCCGGGGGGGACCTACGAGCAGTACTTC
TRBV3-1/TRBV3-2	NA	10	NA	TRBJ1-2	CASSGWGYTF	TGTGCCAGCAGCGGCTGGGGCTACACCTTC
TRBV19	NA	14	TRBD2	TRBJ2-3	CASSRKGGGDTQYF	TGTGCCAGTAGTAGAAAAGGCGGGGGAGATACGCAGTATTTT
TRBV18	NA	16	NA	TRBJ1-4	CASSPPSGTGRGKLFF	TGTGCCAGCTCACCACCGTCGGGCACAGGGAGAGGAAAACTGTTTTTT
TRBV18	NA	13	NA	TRBJ2-5	CASSKDRQETQYF	TGTGCCAGCTCAAAGGACAGACAAGAGACCCAGTACTTC
TRBV6-1	NA	16	NA	TRBJ1-3	CASSETGGQLRNTIYF	TGTGCCAGCAGTGAGACAGGCGGACAGCTGAGAAACACCATATATTTT
TRBV20-1	NA	12	NA	TRBJ2-7	CSASRGVEEQYF	TGCAGTGCTAGTCGAGGTGTGGAGGAGCAGTACTTC
TRBV2	once	13	TRBD1	TRBJ2-7	CASNGDSSYEQYF	TGTGCCAGCAATGGGGACAGCTCCTACGAGCAGTACTTC